The entry below gives a single T cell receptor (beta chain) sequence along with its context. This sample is part of a study of blood T cell repertoires in COVID-19. At the level of the study: Researchers got acute and convalescent COVID-19 samples from the United States, Italy and Spain. Nucleic acid was either cDNA or gDNA, and it came from T cells, B-cell-depleted T cells, or PBMCs.

J lost 0 bases, V lost 6 bases, and 13 bases had no gene match. The CDR3 consists of 19 residues. The V gene's germline CDR1 is KGHSH and CDR2 LQKENI. Original methodology: Counts of nucleated cells, estimated from reference gene primer amplification, were obtained. Assay used: immunoSEQ multiplex PCR; TCRdb lists only in-frame clones, some missing. From that table come the V and J calls and clone size; the DNA was used to work out D and trimming. The table includes tens of thousands of clones, more than 80% detected once. This rearrangement joins TRBV18 to TRBJ1-6; 8 positions agree with TRBD1. This receptor was taken from a woman aged 70-85 years with acute or convalescent COVID-19. Material: peripheral blood. The CDR3 DNA is TGTGCCAGCTCCTCGGACAGGGTCGAGGAGAGCTCCTATAATTCACCCCTCCACTTT. This codes for CASSSDRVEESSYNSPLHF. The whole variable domain, remainder taken from reference TRBV18 and TRBJ1-6, is NAGVMQNPRHLVRRRGQEARLRCSPMKGHSHVYWYRQLPEEGLKFMVYLQKENIIDESGMPKERFSAEFPKEGPSILRIQQVVRGDSAAYFCASSSDRVEESSYNSPLHFGNGTRLTVT.